The table lists the clone carrying this T cell receptor (beta chain) with a count of one. This specimen comes from a study of blood T cell repertoires in COVID-19. Across the whole study: Material from acute and convalescent COVID-19 was sourced from the United States, Italy and Spain. PBMCs, B-cell-depleted T cells, or T cells provided the cDNA or gDNA that made up the material.

The CDR3 consists of 15 residues. Looked up from germline, CDR1 is MDHEN and CDR2 is SYDVKM. V lost 5 bases to trimming and J lost 2 bases, with 13 bases between them. The assay was immunoSEQ multiplex PCR, and TCRdb's table has in-frame clones only and misses some. The data contain 400,000 to 450,000 clones, about 91% of them singletons. The sequence came from a woman aged 45 to 65 with COVID-19, enrolled during active disease. The sample comprised peripheral blood. The V and J genes are TRBV28 and TRBJ1-3, with D possibly TRBD1 on 5 matching bases. The chain's CDR3 is CASSPTGTAGNTIYF. The CDR3 DNA sequence: TGTGCCAGCAGTCCTACGGGGACTGCTGGAAACACCATATATTTT. Complete variable domain (other parts from reference TRBV28 and TRBJ1-3): DVKVTQSSRYLVKRTGEKVFLECVQDMDHENMFWYRQDPGLGLRLIYFSYDVKMKEKGDIPEGYSVSREKKERFSLILESASTNQTSMYLCASSPTGTAGNTIYFGEGSWLTVV.